These 18 T cell receptor beta chains were sequenced from one sample in a study of identical twins. TCRdb analysed the 5' RACE reads with MiXCR anew, one entry per CDR3 protein. The sample has just over 450,000 distinct CDR3 sequences; 14% are singletons. Separately, the same data were catalogued under a study of yellow fever vaccine responses in identical twins.

Input material: CD4+ T cells sorted from blood. These TCRs come from a woman in her late teens or twenties in good health.

The sample holds a few counts of this clonotype. The rearrangement joins TRBV6-5 to TRBJ2-7; D possibly corresponds to TRBD2 (5 bases). The CDR3 consists of 15 residues. From germline, CDR1 is MNHEY and CDR2 SVGAGI. V was trimmed by 0 bases and J by 2 bases, leaving 11 bases between them. The CDR3 region is CASSYSRRGAYEQYF. For the CDR3, the DNA is TGTGCCAGCAGTTACTCGCGACGGGGTGCCTACGAGCAGTACTTC.

This clonotype was seen a handful of times. This chain joins TRBV10-3 and TRBJ2-3; D might be TRBD2 (6 bases). Germline V gene data show CDR1 as ENHRY and CDR2 as SYGVKD. CDR3 size: 16 residues. The ends were cut back, 4 bases at V and 2 bases at J, with 16 bases in the middle. The CDR3 DNA reads as TGTGCCATCAGTGTTGGGGACCGGCGGGACACAGATACGCAGTATTTT. Residues: CAISVGDRRDTDTQYF.

This chain joins TRBV29-1 and TRBJ1-2; tentative D call: TRBD1 (6 bases). CDR3 length: 13 amino acids. V lost 4 bases, J lost 4 bases, and 13 bases lay in between. Looked up from germline, CDR1 is SQVTM and CDR2 is ANQGSEA. The CDR3 loop is CSVALGGGYGYTF. The DNA for the CDR3 is TGCAGCGTTGCTCTGGGAGGGGGCTATGGCTACACCTTC.

The chain is built from TRBV5-4 and TRBJ2-7; 8 bases agree with TRBD1. This CDR3 has 14 amino acids. V shed 5 bases, J shed 0 bases, and the junction held 4 bases outside the gene matches. Germline V gives CDR1 SGHNT, CDR2 YYREEE (reference sequence). The CDR3 sequence is CASRPGQVSYEQYF. Here the CDR3 DNA reads TGTGCCAGCAGACCGGGACAGGTCTCCTACGAGCAGTACTTC. The full variable domain, its missing parts supplied by reference TRBV5-4 and TRBJ2-7, is ETGVTQSPTHLIKTRGQQVTLRCSSQSGHNTVSWYQQALGQGPQFIFQYYREEENGRGNFPPRFSGLQFPNYSSELNVNALELDDSALYLCASRPGQVSYEQYFGPGTRLTVT.

This chain links TRBV11-2 with TRBJ2-5; D is perhaps TRBD2 (5 bases). With 0 bases removed from V and 0 bases from J, the gap between germline ends came to 11 bases. Germline CDR1 reads SGHAT; CDR2 reads FQNNGV. The CDR3 consists of 16 residues. The CDR3 loop is CASSLEEGTYQETQYF. CDR3 nucleotide sequence: TGTGCCAGCAGCTTAGAAGAGGGCACCTACCAAGAGACCCAGTACTTC.

The J gene is TRBJ2-6, the V gene TRBV9; possibly TRBD2 for D (5 bases). This CDR3 is 15 amino acids long. The germline V and J ends were trimmed by 5 bases and 0 bases, with 9 bases remaining between them. The germline CDR1 and CDR2 sequences are SGDLS and YYNGEE. The CDR3 protein is CASSGLPSGANVLTF. The DNA of the CDR3 is TGTGCCAGCAGTGGACTCCCCTCTGGGGCCAACGTCCTGACTTTC.

In this sample, this clonotype turned up a few times. The chain joins TRBV29-1 to TRBJ1-2, with a weak D call TRBD1 (5 bases). V was shortened by 4 bases and J by 2 bases, with 5 bases between the two germline ends. This CDR3 comprises 11 residues. CDR1 is SQVTM and CDR2 is ANQGSEA in the germline V gene. CDR3 loop: CSVGGNYGYTF. The CDR3 DNA reads as TGCAGCGTTGGGGGGAACTATGGCTACACCTTC.

The chain joins TRBV28 to TRBJ2-5; 9 nucleotides match TRBD1. Per the germline V gene, CDR1 is MDHEN and CDR2 is SYDVKM. V lost 5 bases to trimming and J lost 5 bases; unmatched junction nucleotides: 9. This CDR3 is 15 amino acids long. The CDR3 here is CASSPGDRVAETQYF. The CDR3 bases are TGTGCCAGCAGTCCCGGGGACAGGGTCGCCGAGACCCAGTACTTC.

There are many counts of this clonotype. This rearrangement joins TRBV25-1 to TRBJ2-2, with no clear D. V lost 4 bases to trimming and J lost 8 bases, with 5 bases between them. In germline, CDR1 is MGHDK, CDR2 SYGVNS. The CDR3 sequence is 11 residues long. CDR3 region: CASSGTGELFF. The CDR3 DNA sequence: TGTGCCAGCAGTGGTACAGGGGAGCTGTTTTTT.

The chain carries TRBV5-1 and TRBJ2-3; D ambiguous. The V end lost 0 bases, the J end lost 0 bases, and 5 bases lay between the germline ends. There are 14 residues in the CDR3. From germline, CDR1 is SGHRS and CDR2 YFSETQ. CDR3 in DNA: TGCGCCAGCAGCTTGGAACAGAGCACAGATACGCAGTATTTT. It translates to CASSLEQSTDTQYF.

This clonotype was seen a few times. The chain recombines TRBV10-3 with TRBJ2-3; TRBD1 is a possible D gene (5 bases). This CDR3 has 14 residues. CDR1 and CDR2 (germline): ENHRY, SYGVKD. Trimming stripped 5 bases from V and 5 bases from J, with 14 bases between. The CDR3: CAISMGQGVDTQYF. The CDR3 nucleotides are TGTGCCATCAGTATGGGGCAGGGCGTAGATACGCAGTATTTT.

This clonotype was recorded a few times. The genes are TRBV20-1 and TRBJ2-6; possibly TRBD1 or TRBD2 for D (6 bases each). The CDR3 extends over 17 amino acids. Trimming left V 3 bases short and J 2 bases short, with 17 bases between. Germline assignment: CDR1 DFQATT and CDR2 SNEGSKA (reference sequence). Written as DNA, the CDR3 is TGCAGTGCTAGCTGGGGGGCGTTTGGCCCTGGGGCCAACGTCCTGACTTTC. Translation: CSASWGAFGPGANVLTF.

This chain links TRBV5-1 with TRBJ2-5, with 7 positions matching TRBD1. Germline values: CDR1 SGHRS, CDR2 YFSETQ. V gave up 4 bases and J gave up 5 bases; unmatched junction bases: 8. This CDR3 has 14 amino acids. The CDR3 bases are TGCGCCAGCAGCCCCCGGGACAGCAGTGAGACCCAGTACTTC. Its translation: CASSPRDSSETQYF. Supplemented by reference TRBV5-1 and TRBJ2-5, the full variable domain reads KAGVTQTPRYLIKTRGQQVTLSCSPISGHRSVSWYQQTPGQGLQFLFEYFSETQRNKGNFPGRFSGRQFSNSRSEMNVSTLELGDSALYLCASSPRDSSETQYFGPGTRLLVL.

This clonotype was recorded at least ten times. The CDR3 reads CASSQEWYNEQFF. The CDR3 nucleotides read TGTGCCAGCAGCCAAGAGTGGTACAATGAGCAGTTCTTC. The gene calls are TRBV3-1 and TRBJ2-1; D is unclear. The CDR3 totals 13 residues. The germline V gene encodes CDR1 LGHDT and CDR2 YNNKEL (reference sequence). The V end was cut by 0 bases, the J end by 4 bases, with 4 bases between.

This clonotype was seen a handful of times. This chain links TRBV5-1 with TRBJ2-1; 8 bases fit TRBD1. Germline trimming cut 7 bases from V and 5 bases from J; bases unmatched to any gene: 8. CDR1 SGHRS and CDR2 YFSETQ come from the germline V gene. The CDR3 sequence is 14 residues long. CDR3 loop: CASRKGTGNNEQFF. DNA for the CDR3: TGCGCCAGCCGAAAGGGGACAGGAAACAATGAGCAGTTCTTC.

V usage is TRBV18 and J usage is TRBJ2-7; D is unresolved. CDR3 length: 15 amino acids. Germline V gives CDR1 KGHSH, CDR2 LQKENI. Trimming took 3 bases from V and 0 from J, leaving 12 bases between them. CDR3 DNA sequence: TGTGCCAGCTCACCCCTCCATCAGAGCTCCTACGAGCAGTACTTC. Translating it yields CASSPLHQSSYEQYF.

This clonotype was counted between two and nine times. This chain links TRBV29-1 with TRBJ1-6, with D maybe TRBD1 (5 bases). Germline CDR1 SQVTM, CDR2 ANQGSEA. The V gene lost 6 bases and the J gene lost 14 bases, with 14 bases spanning the gap. The length of the CDR3 is 11 residues. As DNA, the CDR3 is TGCAGCGTCTCTGTCGGGGACGCCCTCCACTTT. Translation gives CSVSVGDALHF.

This clonotype has at least ten counts. The chain employs TRBV12-3 or TRBV12-4 and TRBJ1-2; 8 bases fit TRBD1. J gave up 3 bases and V 6 bases, and 6 bases lay outside the gene matches. The length of the CDR3 is 14 residues. The CDR3 protein is CASSQTGAHYGYTF. In DNA form, the CDR3 reads TGTGCCAGCAGCCAGACAGGGGCCCACTATGGCTACACCTTC.